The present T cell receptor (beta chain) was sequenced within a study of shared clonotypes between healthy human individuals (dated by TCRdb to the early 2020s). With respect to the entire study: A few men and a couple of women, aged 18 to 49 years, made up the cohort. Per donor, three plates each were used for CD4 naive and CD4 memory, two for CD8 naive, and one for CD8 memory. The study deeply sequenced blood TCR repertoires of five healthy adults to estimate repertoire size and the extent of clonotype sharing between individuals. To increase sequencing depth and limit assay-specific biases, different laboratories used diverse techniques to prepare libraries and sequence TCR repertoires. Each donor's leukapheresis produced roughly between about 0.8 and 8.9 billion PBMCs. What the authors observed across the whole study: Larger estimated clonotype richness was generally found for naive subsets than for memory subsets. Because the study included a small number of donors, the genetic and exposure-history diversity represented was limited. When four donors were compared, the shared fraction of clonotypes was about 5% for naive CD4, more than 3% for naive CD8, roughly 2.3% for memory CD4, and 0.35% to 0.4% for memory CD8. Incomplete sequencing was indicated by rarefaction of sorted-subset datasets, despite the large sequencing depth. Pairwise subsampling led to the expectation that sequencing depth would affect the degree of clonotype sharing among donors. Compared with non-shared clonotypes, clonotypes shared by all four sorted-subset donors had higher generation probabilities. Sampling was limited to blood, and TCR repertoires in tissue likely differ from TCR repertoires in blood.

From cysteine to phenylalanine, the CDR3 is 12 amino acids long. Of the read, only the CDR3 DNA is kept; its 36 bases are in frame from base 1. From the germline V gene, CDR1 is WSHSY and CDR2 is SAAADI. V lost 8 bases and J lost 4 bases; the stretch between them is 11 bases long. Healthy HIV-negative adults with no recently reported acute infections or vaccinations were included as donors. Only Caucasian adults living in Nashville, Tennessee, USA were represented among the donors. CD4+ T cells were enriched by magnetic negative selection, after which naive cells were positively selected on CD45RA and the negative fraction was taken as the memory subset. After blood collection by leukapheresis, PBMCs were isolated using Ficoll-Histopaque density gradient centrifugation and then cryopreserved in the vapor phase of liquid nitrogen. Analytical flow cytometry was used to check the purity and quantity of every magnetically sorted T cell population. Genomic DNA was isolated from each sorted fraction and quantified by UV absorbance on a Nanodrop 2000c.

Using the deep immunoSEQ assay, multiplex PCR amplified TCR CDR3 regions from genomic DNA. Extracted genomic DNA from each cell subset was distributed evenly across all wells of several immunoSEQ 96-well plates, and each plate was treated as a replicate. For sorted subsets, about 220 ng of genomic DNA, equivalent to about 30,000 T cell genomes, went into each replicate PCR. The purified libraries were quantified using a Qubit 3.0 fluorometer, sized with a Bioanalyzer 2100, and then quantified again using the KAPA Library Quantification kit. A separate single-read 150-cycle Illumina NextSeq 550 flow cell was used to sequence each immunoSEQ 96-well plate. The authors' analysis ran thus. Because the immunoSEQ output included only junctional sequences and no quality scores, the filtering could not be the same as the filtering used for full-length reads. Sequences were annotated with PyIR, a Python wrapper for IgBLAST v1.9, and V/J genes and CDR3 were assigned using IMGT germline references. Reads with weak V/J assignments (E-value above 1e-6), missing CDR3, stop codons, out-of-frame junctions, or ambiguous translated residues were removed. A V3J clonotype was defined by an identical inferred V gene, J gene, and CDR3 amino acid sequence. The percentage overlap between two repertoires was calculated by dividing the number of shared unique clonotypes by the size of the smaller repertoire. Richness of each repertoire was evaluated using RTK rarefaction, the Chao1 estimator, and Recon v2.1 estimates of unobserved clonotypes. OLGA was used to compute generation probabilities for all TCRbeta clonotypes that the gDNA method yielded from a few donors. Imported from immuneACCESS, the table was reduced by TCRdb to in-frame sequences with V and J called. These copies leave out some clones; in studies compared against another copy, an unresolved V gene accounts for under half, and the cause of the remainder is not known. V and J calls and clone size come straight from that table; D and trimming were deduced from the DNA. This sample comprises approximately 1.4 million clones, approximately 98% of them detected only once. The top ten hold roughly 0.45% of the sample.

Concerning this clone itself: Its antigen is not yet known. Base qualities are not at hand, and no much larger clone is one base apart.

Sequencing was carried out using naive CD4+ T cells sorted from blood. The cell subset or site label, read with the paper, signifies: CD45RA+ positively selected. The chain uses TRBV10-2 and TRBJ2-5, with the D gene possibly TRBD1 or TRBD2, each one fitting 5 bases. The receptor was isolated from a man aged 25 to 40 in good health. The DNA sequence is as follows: TGCGCCAGCGGCCCGGGGCCAGAGACCCAGTACTTC. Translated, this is CASGPGPETQYF.